These 2 T cell receptor beta chains originate from one sample sequenced in a study of blood T cell repertoires in COVID-19. Profiling relied on immunoSEQ multiplex PCR, and the TCRdb table lists in-frame clones only, not all of them. The sample lists about 180,000 clones, over 75% occurring once. Sequenced input: peripheral blood. All receptors derive from a man between 65 and 85 years old with active or convalescent COVID-19.

J is TRBJ2-5 and V is TRBV24-1, with 15 bases aligning to TRBD2. This CDR3 region has 17 residues. CDR1 KGHDR and CDR2 SFDVKD come from the germline V gene. Trimming at V came to 5 bases and at J to 3 bases, leaving 6 bases not matched to a gene. The CDR3 protein is CATSARTSGGAEETQYF. DNA for the CDR3: TGTGCCACCAGTGCCCGGACTAGCGGGGGGGCTGAAGAGACCCAGTACTTC.

The gene calls are TRBV5-8 and TRBJ2-2; D remains unclear. Per the germline V gene, CDR1 is SGHTS and CDR2 is YDEGEE. Trimming shortened V by 4 bases and J by 6 bases, and 16 bases separated the two germline ends. The CDR3 loop spans 15 amino acids. CDR3 nucleotides: TGTGCCAGCAGCGGGTTAACGGGTTTGGCCGGGGAGCTGTTTTTT. This encodes CASSGLTGLAGELFF.